Following are 17 T cell receptor beta chains from one sample sequenced in a study of shared clonotypes between healthy human individuals. Naive-designated CD8 cells lacked CD45RO, were positively enriched for CCR7, and omitted terminally differentiated effector memory CD45RA+ cells. The table came from immunoSEQ multiplex PCR; TCRdb's copy has only in-frame clones and leaves some out. The repertoire consists of fewer than 1 million clones, with roughly 96% occurring once and the leading ten covering over 0.2%. Sequenced sample: naive CD8+ T cells sorted from blood. The receptor source for this set is a man younger than 40 in good health.

The rearrangement links TRBV4-1 to TRBJ2-1; a weak D match, TRBD2 (6 bases). Germline CDR1 reads MGHRA; CDR2 reads YSYEKL. V lost 1 base, J lost 10 bases, and 11 bases lay in between. This CDR3 comprises 13 residues. The CDR3 spells CASSQAGSGEQFF. The CDR3 DNA reads TGCGCCAGCAGCCAAGCCGGGAGTGGGGAGCAGTTCTTC.

V and J are TRBV28 and TRBJ2-5; TRBD2 aligns across 7 bases. J was trimmed by 0 bases and V by 4 bases; bases with no gene match: 14. The V gene's germline CDR1 is MDHEN and CDR2 SYDVKM. The CDR3 runs to 18 residues. In DNA form, the CDR3 reads TGTGCCAGCAGTTCCAACCAACTAGCGATAGCGTACCAAGAGACCCAGTACTTC. This sequence encodes CASSSNQLAIAYQETQYF.

This sequence joins TRBV27 and TRBJ2-7; D unresolved. The CDR3 consists of 13 residues. Per germline, CDR1 MNHEY and CDR2 SMNVEV (reference sequence). Trimming removed 5 bases from V and 0 bases from J, with 8 bases in between. CDR3 sequence (DNA): TGTGCCAGCAGTCCGACCCTCTCCTACGAGCAGTACTTC. Translation: CASSPTLSYEQYF.

The V and J genes are TRBV9 and TRBJ2-2, with 7 bases aligning to TRBD1. The germline V gene encodes CDR1 SGDLS and CDR2 YYNGEE. V was pared by 5 bases and J by 0 bases, with 4 bases of the junction left unmatched. The length of the CDR3 is 15 residues. The CDR3, as DNA: TGTGCCAGCAGAGTGGGGACAGCGAACACCGGGGAGCTGTTTTTT. Translated: CASRVGTANTGELFF.

The rearrangement links TRBV7-9 to TRBJ2-7; no reliable D call. The CDR3 consists of 11 residues. Germline loops: CDR1 SEHNR, CDR2 FQNEAQ (reference sequence). Deletions cut 7 bases from V and 5 bases from J, with 9 bases between. The CDR3 region is CASKGYDEQYF. As DNA, the CDR3 is TGTGCCAGCAAGGGATACGACGAGCAGTACTTC.

The chain joins TRBV7-2 to TRBJ2-7; TRBD2 matches at 7 bases. The CDR3 covers 14 residues. Germline V lookup: CDR1 SGHTA, CDR2 FQGNSA. J was trimmed by 3 bases and V by 3 bases; bases with no gene match: 5. CDR3 residues: CASSLSGTGYEQYF. CDR3 nucleotides: TGTGCCAGCAGCTTGAGCGGGACCGGCTACGAGCAGTACTTC.

Comments on this clone: At the DNA level, this CDR3 is encoded by other sequences in the same sample as well. This sequence joins TRBV27 and TRBJ2-7; D perhaps matches TRBD1 (6 bases). Germline CDR1 and CDR2: MNHEY and SMNVEV (reference sequence). The V end lost 2 bases, the J end lost 4 bases, and 9 bases lay between the germline ends. This CDR3 has 13 residues. CDR3 protein: CASSLTGTYEQYF. The CDR3 DNA reads TGTGCCAGCAGTTTAACCGGGACATACGAGCAGTACTTC.

This clone came up once. V usage is TRBV10-1 and J usage is TRBJ2-7, with D possibly being TRBD1 (5 bases). The CDR3 totals 14 residues. Trimming removed 4 bases at V and 1 base at J, with 11 bases between. Germline CDR1 reads WNHNN; CDR2 reads SYGVQD (reference sequence). CDR3 sequence: CASSADTSSYEQYF. For the CDR3, the DNA is TGCGCCAGCAGTGCGGACACGTCGTCCTACGAGCAGTACTTC.

This clone has just one count. J is TRBJ2-1 and V is TRBV29-1, with no clear D. This CDR3 comprises 13 residues. V was shortened by 4 bases and J by 2 bases, with 9 bases between the two germline ends. The germline gives CDR1 SQVTM, CDR2 ANQGSEA. Here the CDR3 reads CSVVRQTYNEQFF. For the CDR3, the DNA is TGCAGCGTTGTAAGGCAAACCTACAATGAGCAGTTCTTC.

This sequence joins TRBV19 and TRBJ2-7; 11 nucleotides agree with TRBD1. The CDR3 has 17 amino acids. Germline CDR1 and CDR2: LNHDA and SQIVND (reference sequence). After removal of 5 bases from V and 3 bases from J, the junction contained 12 bases not matched to a gene. CDR3 residues: CASSPWTGGGTYYEQYF. The DNA for the CDR3 is TGTGCCAGTAGTCCGTGGACAGGGGGCGGCACTTACTACGAGCAGTACTTC. The complete variable domain, with remaining parts taken from reference TRBV19 and TRBJ2-7, reads DGGITQSPKYLFRKEGQNVTLSCEQNLNHDAMYWYRQDPGQGLRLIYYSQIVNDFQKGDIAEGYSVSREKKESFPLTVTSAQKNPTAFYLCASSPWTGGGTYYEQYFGPGTRLTVT.

The chain joins TRBV7-8 to TRBJ1-5; no definite D call. The length of the CDR3 is 16 residues. The germline V gene encodes CDR1 SGHVS and CDR2 FQNEAQ. Trimming pared 1 base from V and 1 base from J, leaving 11 bases between. The CDR3 region has the DNA TGTGCCAGCAGCTTAGGGGAGGGCCTGAGCAATCAGCCCCAGCATTTT. This translates into CASSLGEGLSNQPQHF. Looking up the rest from reference TRBV7-8 and TRBJ1-5 gives the full variable domain: GAGVSQSPRYKVAKRGQDVALRCDPISGHVSLFWYQQALGQGPEFLTYFQNEAQLDKSGLPSDRFFAERPEGSVSTLKIQRTQQEDSAVYLCASSLGEGLSNQPQHFGDGTRLSIL.

On this clone itself: The sample has other DNA sequences that encode this CDR3 too. The chain joins TRBV29-1 to TRBJ2-7, with D maybe TRBD1 (5 bases). Germline V gives CDR1 SQVTM, CDR2 ANQGSEA. The CDR3 extends over 13 amino acids. V lost 4 bases and J lost 3, with 13 bases in between. As DNA, the CDR3 is TGCAGCGTTGTCCCCGACAGCAGCTACGAGCAGTACTTC. Translation: CSVVPDSSYEQYF.

The rearrangement links TRBV10-2 to TRBJ2-5; a weak D match, TRBD2 (6 bases). The germline CDR1 and CDR2 sequences are WSHSY and SAAADI. V was cut by 2 bases and J by 7 bases, with 20 bases left in between. CDR3 length: 16 amino acids. This CDR3 is CASSEIPRDLKGTQYF. The CDR3 DNA follows: TGCGCCAGCAGTGAGATCCCTCGGGACTTGAAGGGGACCCAGTACTTC.

The chain employs TRBV2 and TRBJ2-7; TRBD1 matches at 10 bases. Per germline, CDR1 SNHLY and CDR2 FYNNEI. The CDR3 is 13 residues long. V lost 10 bases to trimming and J lost 3 bases; unmatched junction nucleotides: 6. CDR3 amino acids: CATHGDRGYEQYF. The CDR3 DNA sequence: TGTGCCACCCACGGGGACAGGGGCTACGAGCAGTACTTC.

CDR3 DNA sequence: TGTGCCACCGGGTTCGGGAATGAGCAGTTCTTC. This codes for CATGFGNEQFF. V is TRBV10-3 and J is TRBJ2-1; no clear D. Trimming removed 10 bases at V and 7 bases at J, with 11 bases between. The length of the CDR3 is 11 residues. Germline V gene lookup returns CDR1 ENHRY and CDR2 SYGVKD.

This chain links TRBV27 with TRBJ1-2; no definite D call. Germline assignment: CDR1 MNHEY and CDR2 SMNVEV (reference sequence). V was trimmed by 5 bases and J by 0 bases, leaving 10 bases between them. This CDR3 is 14 amino acids long. CDR3 loop: CASSPRGTNYGYTF. Written as DNA, the CDR3 is TGTGCCAGCAGTCCCCGTGGGACTAACTATGGCTACACCTTC.

The chain employs TRBV4-1 and TRBJ2-7, with D maybe TRBD2 (5 bases). This CDR3 comprises 15 residues. Trimming shortened V by 0 bases and J by 5 bases, and 14 bases separated the two germline ends. Germline V gene lookup returns CDR1 MGHRA and CDR2 YSYEKL. The DNA of the CDR3 is TGCGCCAGCAGCCAAGATGGGCGGGCCGAGGACGAGCAGTACTTC. It yields the protein CASSQDGRAEDEQYF.